Following are 27 T cell receptor beta chains from one sample sequenced in a study of vaccination effects on CD4 cells after COVID-19. Their antigens are not known. The assay was immunoSEQ multiplex PCR, and TCRdb's table has in-frame clones only and misses some. The sample shows tens of thousands of clones, around 70% of them seen only once. The culture ran for 10 days before CD4+ T cells were isolated. Their SARS-CoV-2 infection, verified by PCR, occurred between March and December 2020. Two-dose vaccination with either BNT162b2 or mRNA-1273 was given to the participants. Material: CD4+ T cells from PBMCs cultured without peptide, obtained after COVID-19 vaccination. The receptors were sampled from a human donor who had a prior SARS-CoV-2 infection.

J is TRBJ1-2 and V is TRBV30; D remains ambiguous. Trimming left V 2 bases short and J 12 bases short, with 16 bases between. CDR1 and CDR2 (germline): GTSNPN, SVGIG (reference sequence). The CDR3 is made up of 12 amino acids. CDR3 nucleotides: TGTGCCTGGAGTAGGCGGGAAATTCGCAACACCTTC. It encodes CAWSRREIRNTF.

The J gene is TRBJ2-7, the V gene TRBV18; TRBD1 agrees at 10 bases. Germline V gives CDR1 KGHSH, CDR2 LQKENI. The CDR3 length is 15 residues. The V gene end was trimmed by 3 bases and the J gene end by 5 bases; junction bases not matched to a gene: 7. CDR3 sequence (DNA): TGTGCCAGCTCACCGACCGGGACAGGGGACAACGAGCAGTACTTC. Protein sequence: CASSPTGTGDNEQYF.

This sequence joins TRBV11-3 and TRBJ2-3; TRBD1 or TRBD2 may be the D gene (5 bases each). Germline V lookup: CDR1 SGHNT, CDR2 YENEEA. V was trimmed by 5 bases and J by 7 bases, leaving 13 bases between them. This CDR3 has 13 residues. The CDR3 DNA sequence: TGTGCCAGCAGCCCTGGGACCGGAAATACGCAGTATTTT. Its protein product is CASSPGTGNTQYF.

The chain recombines TRBV5-4 with TRBJ2-1; 7 bases align to TRBD1. This CDR3 contains 15 residues. From germline, CDR1 is SGHNT and CDR2 YYREEE (reference sequence). Trimming took 4 bases from V and 1 from J; bases not matched to a gene: 5. The CDR3 loop is CASSDRVKSYNEQFF. The CDR3 bases are TGTGCCAGCAGCGACAGGGTAAAGTCCTACAATGAGCAGTTCTTC.

The V call is TRBV7-2, the J call TRBJ2-1; 8 bases line up with TRBD2. From germline, CDR1 is SGHTA and CDR2 FQGNSA. After removal of 1 base from V and 5 bases from J, the junction contained 4 bases not matched to a gene. The CDR3 sequence is 15 residues long. CDR3 residues: CASSLVRGGNNEQFF. The DNA for the CDR3 is TGTGCCAGCAGCTTAGTGCGCGGGGGGAACAATGAGCAGTTCTTC.

J is TRBJ2-1 and V is TRBV5-1; D is unresolved. CDR3 length: 15 residues. Germline V CDR1 and CDR2: SGHRS, YFSETQ. Trimming took off 0 bases at V and 0 bases at J, with 7 bases between the two ends. This CDR3 is CASSLGASSYNEQFF. Here the CDR3 DNA reads TGCGCCAGCAGCTTGGGGGCGAGCTCCTACAATGAGCAGTTCTTC.

V gene TRBV6-5 combines with J gene TRBJ1-2, with D perhaps TRBD1 (5 bases). The CDR3 runs 12 residues. The ends were cut back, 8 bases at V and 11 bases at J, with 18 bases in the middle. CDR1 is MNHEY and CDR2 is SVGAGI in the germline V gene. The CDR3 DNA sequence: TGTGCCAGCCAAGAGCCCGGACATCGTTACACCTTC. This sequence encodes CASQEPGHRYTF.

The chain uses TRBV19 and TRBJ1-5; D gene uncertain. The CDR3 length is 16 residues. Trimming cost V 4 bases and J 9 bases, with 22 bases left between them. Looked up from germline, CDR1 is LNHDA and CDR2 is SQIVND (reference sequence). The DNA of the CDR3 is TGTGCCAGTAGTACCTCTCGGGGTCCCCGGGAGGGGCCCCAGCATTTT. Protein product: CASSTSRGPREGPQHF.

The J gene is TRBJ1-1, the V gene TRBV10-3; D may be TRBD1 (5 bases). The ends were cut back, 10 bases at V and 1 base at J, with 13 bases in the middle. CDR1 is ENHRY and CDR2 is SYGVKD in the germline V gene. This CDR3 region has 13 residues. The CDR3 sequence: CATKQERNTEAFF. The CDR3 coding sequence is TGTGCCACCAAACAGGAAAGGAACACTGAAGCTTTCTTT.

This clone appeared a single time. The chain uses TRBV4-1 and TRBJ1-2; D not certain. Germline V gene data show CDR1 as MGHRA and CDR2 as YSYEKL. Trimming removed 1 base from V and 5 bases from J, with 20 bases in between. The CDR3 sequence is 17 residues long. As DNA, the CDR3 is TGCGCCAGCAGCCAAGGTCCGGTCTTGGGAAACCCTTATGGCTACACCTTC. Encoded protein: CASSQGPVLGNPYGYTF.

This clone was found once. V usage is TRBV6-5 and J usage is TRBJ2-5; 9 bases are shared with TRBD1. This CDR3 contains 15 residues. Germline CDR1 reads MNHEY; CDR2 reads SVGAGI. V lost 8 bases, J lost 4 bases, and 11 bases stayed unmatched. In nucleotides, the CDR3 is TGTGCCAGCGGGACAGGGATCCTAGGGGGAGAGACCCAGTACTTC. It encodes CASGTGILGGETQYF.

The chain carries TRBV7-9 and TRBJ2-3; 15 bases fit TRBD2. The CDR3 contains 19 residues. V lost 3 bases, J lost 1 base, and 8 bases stayed unmatched. CDR1 and CDR2 from the germline V gene are SEHNR and FQNEAQ (reference sequence). In DNA form, the CDR3 reads TGTGCCAGCAGCTTCGGGACTAGCGGGGGGCCACTCGGCACAGATACGCAGTATTTT. Translated, it gives CASSFGTSGGPLGTDTQYF.

This chain uses TRBV28 with TRBJ2-1; TRBD2 agrees at 8 bases. Germline V gene sequence: CDR1 MDHEN, CDR2 SYDVKM. After removal of 4 bases from V and 9 bases from J, the junction contained 14 bases not matched to a gene. This CDR3 region has 16 residues. The chain's CDR3 is CASSSLGSGRNGEQFF. CDR3 DNA: TGTGCCAGCAGTTCCTTAGGGAGCGGGAGAAACGGTGAGCAGTTCTTC.

A few counts support this clone. V is TRBV25-1 and J is TRBJ2-7; D gene ambiguous. The V gene's germline CDR1 is MGHDK and CDR2 SYGVNS. CDR3 length: 12 residues. With 2 bases removed from V and 9 bases from J, the gap between germline ends came to 11 bases. The CDR3 reads CASSELGSLQYF. CDR3 in DNA: TGTGCCAGCAGTGAACTCGGTTCGCTGCAGTACTTC.

This clone occurred a few times. This sequence joins TRBV15 and TRBJ1-2; D is undetermined. Germline CDR1 reads LNHNV; CDR2 reads YYDKDF (reference sequence). The CDR3 has 15 residues. The V end lost 0 bases, the J end lost 7 bases, and 15 bases lay between the germline ends. The CDR3 sequence: CATSRDLQARSGYTF. Here the CDR3 DNA reads TGTGCCACCAGCAGAGATCTCCAGGCACGGTCTGGCTACACCTTC. The variable domain in full, with the rest retrieved from reference TRBV15 and TRBJ1-2, is DAMVIQNPRYQVTQFGKPVTLSCSQTLNHNVMYWYQQKSSQAPKLLFHYYDKDFNNEADTPDNFQSRRPNTSFCFLDIRSPGLGDTAMYLCATSRDLQARSGYTFGSGTRLTVV.

The chain recombines TRBV27 with TRBJ1-2; D unclear. V lost 5 bases and J 0 bases, leaving 13 bases between the germline ends. Germline V gives CDR1 MNHEY, CDR2 SMNVEV (reference sequence). CDR3 length: 15 residues. CDR3 DNA: TGTGCCAGCAGTGTGGGGAGGATAGCTAACTATGGCTACACCTTC. It codes for CASSVGRIANYGYTF.

The chain employs TRBV2 and TRBJ2-2, with D maybe TRBD1 (6 bases). Trimming removed 5 bases from V and 8 bases from J, with 18 bases in between. The CDR3 is made up of 15 amino acids. Germline V gene data show CDR1 as SNHLY and CDR2 as FYNNEI. CDR3 in amino acids: CASSSQGFSSGELFF. The CDR3 DNA reads as TGTGCCAGCAGTTCCCAGGGGTTTTCTTCTGGGGAGCTGTTTTTT.

The sample holds a few counts of this clone. The V call is TRBV5-1, the J call TRBJ2-7; 7 bases are a match to TRBD2. Germline CDR1 is SGHRS and CDR2 is YFSETQ. V lost 7 bases to trimming and J lost 0 bases; unmatched junction nucleotides: 7. This CDR3 region has 14 residues. In DNA form, the CDR3 reads TGCGCCAGCTCGGAAGCGGGACGCTCCTACGAGCAGTACTTC. This codes for CASSEAGRSYEQYF.

This clone was seen a handful of times. V gene TRBV18 combines with J gene TRBJ2-7; D is unresolved. V lost 3 bases and J lost 2, with 17 bases in between. CDR1 KGHSH and CDR2 LQKENI come from the germline V gene. This CDR3 is built from 16 residues. The CDR3 coding sequence is TGTGCCAGCTCACCCTTAGTACCGCGGACCACCTACGAGCAGTACTTC. It is translated as CASSPLVPRTTYEQYF.

The rearrangement uses TRBV27 and TRBJ2-5; D call uncertain. The CDR3 consists of 11 residues. In germline, CDR1 is MNHEY, CDR2 SMNVEV (reference sequence). V shed 0 bases and J shed 5 bases, with 1 base lying between them. The CDR3 loop reads CASSLSETQYF. CDR3 coding DNA: TGTGCCAGCAGTTTATCGGAGACCCAGTACTTC.

The chain combines TRBV10-3 with TRBJ2-2; the D gene is possibly TRBD2 (6 bases). The CDR3 has 15 amino acids. Germline assignment: CDR1 ENHRY and CDR2 SYGVKD. Trimming left V 3 bases short and J 6 bases short, with 14 bases between. This CDR3 is CAISDHGGLAGELFF. The DNA for the CDR3 is TGTGCCATCAGTGATCATGGAGGGTTGGCCGGGGAGCTGTTTTTT.

The chain uses TRBV18 and TRBJ2-7; D remains ambiguous. The germline V gene has CDR1 KGHSH and CDR2 LQKENI. CDR3 size: 14 residues. Trimming stripped 2 bases from V and 1 base from J, with 9 bases between. CDR3 sequence (DNA): TGTGCCAGCTCACCAGGAGTCCAGTCCTACGAGCAGTACTTC. Amino acid sequence: CASSPGVQSYEQYF.

This chain's CDR3 is CAISESNRIEAFF. CDR3 nucleotide sequence: TGTGCCATCAGTGAGTCTAACAGGATTGAAGCTTTCTTT. This chain joins TRBV10-3 and TRBJ1-1; maybe TRBD1 (5 bases). The germline gives CDR1 ENHRY, CDR2 SYGVKD. V was shortened by 0 bases and J by 7 bases, with 9 bases between the two germline ends. The CDR3 has 13 residues.

The chain is built from TRBV18 and TRBJ2-7; 12 nucleotides match TRBD2. The germline V gene encodes CDR1 KGHSH and CDR2 LQKENI. The CDR3 runs to 16 residues. V trimming: 6 bases; J trimming: 4 bases; junction bases outside the gene matches: 10. The CDR3 bases are TGTGCCAGCTCCCGCGACGGGACTAGCGGGCTGTACGAGCAGTACTTC. Amino acid sequence: CASSRDGTSGLYEQYF. Supplemented by reference TRBV18 and TRBJ2-7, the full variable domain reads NAGVMQNPRHLVRRRGQEARLRCSPMKGHSHVYWYRQLPEEGLKFMVYLQKENIIDESGMPKERFSAEFPKEGPSILRIQQVVRGDSAAYFCASSRDGTSGLYEQYFGPGTRLTVT.

The V call is TRBV5-1, the J call TRBJ1-6; D ambiguous. CDR3 length: 17 residues. Germline loops: CDR1 SGHRS, CDR2 YFSETQ. The V end was cut by 4 bases, the J end by 6 bases, with 20 bases between. CDR3 bases: TGCGCCAGCAGCGAACGACTCAGGTCAGGAGGTAATTCACCCCTCCACTTT. As protein: CASSERLRSGGNSPLHF.

This clone was detected only once. The rearrangement joins TRBV5-1 to TRBJ1-2; 10 bases are shared with TRBD1. CDR1 and CDR2 from the germline V gene are SGHRS and YFSETQ. This CDR3 is 13 amino acids long. The J segment lost 8 bases and the V segment lost 4 bases, leaving 5 bases of the junction unmatched. CDR3 nucleotide sequence: TGCGCCAGCAGCCACGGGACAGGGGTCGGCTACACCTTC. This sequence encodes CASSHGTGVGYTF.

This clone has only a few counts. This chain joins TRBV4-1 and TRBJ2-5; no firm D call. The CDR3 runs 14 residues. The V end lost 4 bases, the J end lost 0 bases, and 9 bases lay between the germline ends. Germline values: CDR1 MGHRA, CDR2 YSYEKL. The CDR3 here is CASSLGWYQETQYF. In DNA, the CDR3 is TGCGCCAGCAGCCTGGGTTGGTACCAAGAGACCCAGTACTTC.